This T cell receptor beta chain was obtained from a study of T cell repertoires in cytomegalovirus infection. In the study overall: Both CMV infection and a matching HLA type were indicated by public TCR beta signatures. Points from the study as a whole: Pooled public TCR beta family frequency picked out CMV carriers with the relevant HLA.

Germline V gene lookup returns CDR1 SGHTA and CDR2 FQGNSA. The CDR3 covers 12 residues. Trimming took off 5 bases at V and 0 bases at J, with 3 bases between the two ends. One entry per CDR3 protein, called by TCRdb with MiXCR from the reads. There are approximately 140,000 distinct CDR3 sequences in the sample; roughly 6.5% occur only once, and about 20% lies in the top ten. The sample holds many counts of this clonotype. Its target is not known. V gene TRBV7-2 combines with J gene TRBJ2-3; D gene ambiguous. Sequencing was performed on PBMCs. This TCR was recovered from a human donor in good health (CMV status not recorded). Some clones in this sample may be carry-over from other donors' samples. In DNA, the CDR3 is TGTGCCAGCAGCGGCAGCACAGATACGCAGTATTTT. Amino acid sequence: CASSGSTDTQYF.